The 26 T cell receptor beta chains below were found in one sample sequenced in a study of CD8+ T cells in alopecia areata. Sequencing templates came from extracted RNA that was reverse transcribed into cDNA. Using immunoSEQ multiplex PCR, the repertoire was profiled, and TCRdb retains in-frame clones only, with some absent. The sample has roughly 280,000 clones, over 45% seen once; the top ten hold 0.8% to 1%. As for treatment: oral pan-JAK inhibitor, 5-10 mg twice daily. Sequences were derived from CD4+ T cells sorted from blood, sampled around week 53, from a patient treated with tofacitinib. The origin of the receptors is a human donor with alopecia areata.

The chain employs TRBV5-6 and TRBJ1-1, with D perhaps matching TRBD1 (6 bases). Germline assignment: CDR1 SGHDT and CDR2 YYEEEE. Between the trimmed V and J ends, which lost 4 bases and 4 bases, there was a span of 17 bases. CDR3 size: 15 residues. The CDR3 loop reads CASSMATGPGTEAFF. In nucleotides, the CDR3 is TGTGCCAGCAGCATGGCGACAGGTCCCGGCACTGAAGCTTTCTTT.

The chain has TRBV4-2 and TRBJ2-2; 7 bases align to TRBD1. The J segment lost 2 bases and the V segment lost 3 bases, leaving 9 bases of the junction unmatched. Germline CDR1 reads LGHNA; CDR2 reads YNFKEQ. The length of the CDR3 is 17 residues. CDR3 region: CASSQRVGGPNTGELFF. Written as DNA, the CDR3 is TGTGCCAGCAGCCAGAGGGTAGGGGGCCCTAACACCGGGGAGCTGTTTTTT.

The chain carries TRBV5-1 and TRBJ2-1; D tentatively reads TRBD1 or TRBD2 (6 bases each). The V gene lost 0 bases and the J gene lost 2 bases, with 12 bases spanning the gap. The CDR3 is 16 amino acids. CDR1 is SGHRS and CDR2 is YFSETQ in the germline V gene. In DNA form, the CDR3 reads TGCGCCAGCAGCTTGGCCATCGGGGGCCCCTACAATGAGCAGTTCTTC. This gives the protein CASSLAIGGPYNEQFF.

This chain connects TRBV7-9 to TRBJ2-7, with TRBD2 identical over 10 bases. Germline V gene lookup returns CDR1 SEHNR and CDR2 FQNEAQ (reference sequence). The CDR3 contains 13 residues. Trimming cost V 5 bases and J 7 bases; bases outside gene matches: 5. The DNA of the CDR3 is TGTGCCAGCAGCCCTTGGACTAGCGGAGAGCAGTACTTC. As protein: CASSPWTSGEQYF.

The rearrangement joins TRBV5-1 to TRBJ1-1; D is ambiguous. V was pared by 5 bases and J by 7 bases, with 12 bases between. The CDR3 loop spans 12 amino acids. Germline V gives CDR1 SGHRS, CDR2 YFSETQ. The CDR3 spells CASSLGSLEAFF. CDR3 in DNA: TGCGCCAGCAGTCTTGGGAGTCTTGAAGCTTTCTTT.

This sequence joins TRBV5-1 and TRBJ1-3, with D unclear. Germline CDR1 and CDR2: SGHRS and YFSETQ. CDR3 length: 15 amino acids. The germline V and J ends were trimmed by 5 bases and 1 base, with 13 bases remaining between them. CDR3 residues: CASREGSGSGNTIYF. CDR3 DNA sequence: TGCGCCAGCAGGGAAGGGAGTGGATCTGGAAACACCATATATTTT.

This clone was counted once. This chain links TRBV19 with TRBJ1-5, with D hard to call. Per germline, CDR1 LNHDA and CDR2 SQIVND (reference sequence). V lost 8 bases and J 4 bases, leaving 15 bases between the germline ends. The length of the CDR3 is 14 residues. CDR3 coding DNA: TGTGCCAGTTGCTTCACGAGGGAAAATCAGCCCCAGCATTTT. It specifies CASCFTRENQPQHF.

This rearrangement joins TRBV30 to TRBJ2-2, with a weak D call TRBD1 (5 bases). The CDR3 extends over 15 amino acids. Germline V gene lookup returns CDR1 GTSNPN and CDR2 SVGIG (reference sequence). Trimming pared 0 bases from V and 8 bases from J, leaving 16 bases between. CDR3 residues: CAWSVHLTVQGELFF. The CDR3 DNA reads TGTGCCTGGAGTGTACATCTGACAGTCCAAGGGGAGCTGTTTTTT.

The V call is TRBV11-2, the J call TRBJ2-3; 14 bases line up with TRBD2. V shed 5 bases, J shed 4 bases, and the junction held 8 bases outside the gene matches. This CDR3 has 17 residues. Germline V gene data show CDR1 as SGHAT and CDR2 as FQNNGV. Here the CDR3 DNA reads TGTGCCAGCAGCACCAGACTAGCGGGGGGGCCTTCAGATACGCAGTATTTT. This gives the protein CASSTRLAGGPSDTQYF.

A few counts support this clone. The CDR3 here is CASSISGGQQPQHF. CDR3 DNA sequence: TGTGCCAGTAGTATATCTGGGGGCCAGCAGCCCCAGCATTTT. This chain joins TRBV19 and TRBJ1-5; possibly TRBD1 for D (6 bases). Germline CDR1 LNHDA, CDR2 SQIVND (reference sequence). V was clipped by 2 bases and J by 7 bases, with 12 bases between them. This CDR3 spans 14 amino acids. The whole variable domain, remainder taken from reference TRBV19 and TRBJ1-5, is DGGITQSPKYLFRKEGQNVTLSCEQNLNHDAMYWYRQDPGQGLRLIYYSQIVNDFQKGDIAEGYSVSREKKESFPLTVTSAQKNPTAFYLCASSISGGQQPQHFGDGTRLSIL.

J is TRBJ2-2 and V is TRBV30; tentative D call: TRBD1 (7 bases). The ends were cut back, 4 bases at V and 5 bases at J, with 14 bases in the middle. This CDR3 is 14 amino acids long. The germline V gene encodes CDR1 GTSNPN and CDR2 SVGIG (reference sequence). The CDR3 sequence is CAWKEGARTGELFF. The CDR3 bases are TGTGCCTGGAAGGAGGGGGCGCGAACCGGGGAGCTGTTTTTT.

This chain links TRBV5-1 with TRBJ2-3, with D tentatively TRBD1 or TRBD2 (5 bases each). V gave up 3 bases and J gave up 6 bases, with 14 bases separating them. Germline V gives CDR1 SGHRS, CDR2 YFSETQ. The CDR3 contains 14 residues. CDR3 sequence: CASSSGTPSDTQYF. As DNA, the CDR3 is TGCGCCAGCAGCTCCGGGACGCCTAGTGATACGCAGTATTTT.

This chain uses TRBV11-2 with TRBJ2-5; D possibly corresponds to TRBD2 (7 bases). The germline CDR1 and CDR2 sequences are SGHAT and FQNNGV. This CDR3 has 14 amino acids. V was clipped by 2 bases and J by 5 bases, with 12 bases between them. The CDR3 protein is CASSLRGADETQYF. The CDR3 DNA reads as TGTGCCAGCAGCTTACGGGGGGCCGATGAGACCCAGTACTTC. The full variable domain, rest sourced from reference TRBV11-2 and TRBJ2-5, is EAGVAQSPRYKIIEKRQSVAFWCNPISGHATLYWYQQILGQGPKLLIQFQNNGVVDDSQLPKDRFSAERLKGVDSTLKIQPAKLEDSAVYLCASSLRGADETQYFGPGTRLLVL.

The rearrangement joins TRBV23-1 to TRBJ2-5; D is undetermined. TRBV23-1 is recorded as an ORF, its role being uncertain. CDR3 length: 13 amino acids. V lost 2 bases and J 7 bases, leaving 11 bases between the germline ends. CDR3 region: CASSQSHQRTQYF. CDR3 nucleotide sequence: TGCGCCAGCAGTCAAAGCCATCAGAGGACCCAGTACTTC.

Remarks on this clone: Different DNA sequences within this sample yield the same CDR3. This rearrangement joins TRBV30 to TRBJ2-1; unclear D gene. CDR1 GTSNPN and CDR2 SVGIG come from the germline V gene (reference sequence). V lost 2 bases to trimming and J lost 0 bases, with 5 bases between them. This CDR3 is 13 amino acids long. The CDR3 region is CAWSTDSYNEQFF. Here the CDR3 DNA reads TGTGCCTGGAGTACTGACTCCTACAATGAGCAGTTCTTC.

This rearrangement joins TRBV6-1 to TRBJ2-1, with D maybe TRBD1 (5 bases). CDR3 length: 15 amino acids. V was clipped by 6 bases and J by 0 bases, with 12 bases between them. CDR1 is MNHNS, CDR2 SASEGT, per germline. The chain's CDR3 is CASSPDRLSYNEQFF. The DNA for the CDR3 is TGTGCCAGCAGCCCAGACAGACTCTCCTACAATGAGCAGTTCTTC.

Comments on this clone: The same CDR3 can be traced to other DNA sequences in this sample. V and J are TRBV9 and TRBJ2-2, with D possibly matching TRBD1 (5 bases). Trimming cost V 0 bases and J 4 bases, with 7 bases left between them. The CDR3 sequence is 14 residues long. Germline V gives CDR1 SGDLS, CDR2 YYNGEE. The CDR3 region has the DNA TGTGCCAGCAGCGTAGGGGGCGGCACCGGGGAGCTGTTTTTT. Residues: CASSVGGGTGELFF. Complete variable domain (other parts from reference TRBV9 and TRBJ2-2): DSGVTQTPKHLITATGQRVTLRCSPRSGDLSVYWYQQSLDQGLQFLIQYYNGEERAKGNILERFSAQQFPDLHSELNLSSLELGDSALYFCASSVGGGTGELFFGEGSRLTVL.

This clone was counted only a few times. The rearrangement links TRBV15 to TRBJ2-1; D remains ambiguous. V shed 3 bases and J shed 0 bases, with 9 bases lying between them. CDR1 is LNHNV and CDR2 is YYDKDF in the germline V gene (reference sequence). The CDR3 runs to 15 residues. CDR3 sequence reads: CATSSVVSSYNEQFF. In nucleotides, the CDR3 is TGTGCCACCAGCAGTGTGGTGAGCTCCTACAATGAGCAGTTCTTC.

CDR3 sequence (DNA): TGTGCCAGCAGCTTAGATAGGACCGGGGAGCTGTTTTTT. It yields the protein CASSLDRTGELFF. The genes are TRBV7-2 and TRBJ2-2; D call uncertain. Trimming pared 1 base from V and 5 bases from J, leaving 5 bases between. CDR1 and CDR2 from the germline V gene are SGHTA and FQGNSA. The CDR3 loop spans 13 amino acids.

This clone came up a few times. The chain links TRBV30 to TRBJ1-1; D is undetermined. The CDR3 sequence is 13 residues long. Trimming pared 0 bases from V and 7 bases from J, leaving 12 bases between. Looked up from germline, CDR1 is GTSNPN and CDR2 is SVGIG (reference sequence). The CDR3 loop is CAWSVSGKNEAFF. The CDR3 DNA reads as TGTGCCTGGAGTGTAAGTGGGAAGAATGAAGCTTTCTTT. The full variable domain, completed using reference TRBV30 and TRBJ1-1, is SQTIHQWPATLVQPVGSPLSLECTVEGTSNPNLYWYRQAAGRGLQLLFYSVGIGQISSEVPQNLSASRPQDRQFILSSKKLLLSDSGFYLCAWSVSGKNEAFFGQGTRLTVV.

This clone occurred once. CDR3 residues: CASSTGTAYEQYF. Written as DNA, the CDR3 is TGTGCCAGCAGTACCGGGACAGCCTACGAGCAGTACTTC. The chain carries TRBV6-5 and TRBJ2-7, with TRBD1 identical over 7 bases. This CDR3 region has 13 residues. CDR1 is MNHEY, CDR2 SVGAGI, per germline. Trimming took 5 bases from V and 2 from J; bases not matched to a gene: 3.

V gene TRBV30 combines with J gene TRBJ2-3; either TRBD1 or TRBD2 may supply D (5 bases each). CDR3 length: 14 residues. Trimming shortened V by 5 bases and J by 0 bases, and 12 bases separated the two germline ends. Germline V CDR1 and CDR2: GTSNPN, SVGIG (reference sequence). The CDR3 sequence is CAWSEWGSTDTQYF. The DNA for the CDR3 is TGTGCCTGGTCCGAGTGGGGGAGCACAGATACGCAGTATTTT.

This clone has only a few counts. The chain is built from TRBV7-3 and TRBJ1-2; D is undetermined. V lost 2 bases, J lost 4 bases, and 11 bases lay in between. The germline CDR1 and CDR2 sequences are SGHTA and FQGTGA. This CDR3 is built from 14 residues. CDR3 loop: CASSLGRIAYGYTF. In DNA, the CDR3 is TGTGCCAGCAGCTTAGGAAGGATCGCCTATGGCTACACCTTC.

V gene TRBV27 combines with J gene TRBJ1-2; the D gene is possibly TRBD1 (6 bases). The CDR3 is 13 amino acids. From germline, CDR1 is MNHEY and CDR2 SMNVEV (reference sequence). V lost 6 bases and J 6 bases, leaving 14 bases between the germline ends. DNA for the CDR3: TGTGCCAGCAGGGACAGTACGGTCCATGGCTACACCTTC. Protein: CASRDSTVHGYTF.

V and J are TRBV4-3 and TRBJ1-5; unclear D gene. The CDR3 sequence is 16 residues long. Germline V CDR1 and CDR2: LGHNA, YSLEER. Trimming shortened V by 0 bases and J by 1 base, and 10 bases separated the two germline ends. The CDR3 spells CASSQELTLSNQPQHF. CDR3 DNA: TGCGCCAGCAGCCAAGAGCTCACCTTAAGCAATCAGCCCCAGCATTTT.

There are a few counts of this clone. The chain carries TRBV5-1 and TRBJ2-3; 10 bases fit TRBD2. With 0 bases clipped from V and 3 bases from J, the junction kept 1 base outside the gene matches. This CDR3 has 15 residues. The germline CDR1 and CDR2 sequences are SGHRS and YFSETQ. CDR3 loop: CASSLVSGGTDTQYF. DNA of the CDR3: TGCGCCAGCAGCTTGGTTAGCGGGGGGACAGATACGCAGTATTTT.